A selection of T cell receptor beta chains follows, all from one sample in a study of blood T cell repertoires in COVID-19. Assay: immunoSEQ multiplex PCR; the TCRdb copy retains only in-frame clones and omits some. This table holds 200,000 to 250,000 clones, roughly four fifths found once. Sequencing was done on a sample of peripheral blood. The receptors here all came from a woman of 80 years or more with COVID-19, enrolled during active disease. Each CDR3 is given without its conserved first and last residue. The D gene is left open where the match is weak.

d_call,v_call,j_call,cdr3_aa
TRBD1,TRBV5-4,TRBJ2-5,ASSTGGGGTQY
.,TRBV7-2,TRBJ1-3,ASSIHRAGPGNTIY
TRBD2,TRBV5-1,TRBJ2-1,ASSWKGTGRENNEQF
.,TRBV30,TRBJ1-1,AWSVPWGPYTEAF
.,TRBV9,TRBJ2-1,ASSALPGNEQF
TRBD2,TRBV15,TRBJ2-1,ATSRTSGSMVNEQF
.,TRBV7-2,TRBJ1-2,ASSLEATLSSRGYT
TRBD1,TRBV9,TRBJ1-6,ASSEGAGRSNSPLH
TRBD1,TRBV3-1/TRBV3-2,TRBJ2-7,ASTDRDKGEQY
.,TRBV19,TRBJ2-5,ASRRVPAAETQY
.,TRBV9,TRBJ2-7,ASSEGQRNDEQY
.,TRBV7-2,TRBJ2-7,ASSLGGTYEQY
.,TRBV28,TRBJ1-3,ASSSWGGVAGNTIY
.,TRBV6-6,TRBJ1-6,ASSYSNSNSPLH
.,TRBV7-6,TRBJ1-4,ASSFGDFTTNEKLF
TRBD2,TRBV19,TRBJ2-1,ASGFPGLAGVREQF
TRBD1,TRBV7-2,TRBJ1-6,ASSLGSGQYNSPLH